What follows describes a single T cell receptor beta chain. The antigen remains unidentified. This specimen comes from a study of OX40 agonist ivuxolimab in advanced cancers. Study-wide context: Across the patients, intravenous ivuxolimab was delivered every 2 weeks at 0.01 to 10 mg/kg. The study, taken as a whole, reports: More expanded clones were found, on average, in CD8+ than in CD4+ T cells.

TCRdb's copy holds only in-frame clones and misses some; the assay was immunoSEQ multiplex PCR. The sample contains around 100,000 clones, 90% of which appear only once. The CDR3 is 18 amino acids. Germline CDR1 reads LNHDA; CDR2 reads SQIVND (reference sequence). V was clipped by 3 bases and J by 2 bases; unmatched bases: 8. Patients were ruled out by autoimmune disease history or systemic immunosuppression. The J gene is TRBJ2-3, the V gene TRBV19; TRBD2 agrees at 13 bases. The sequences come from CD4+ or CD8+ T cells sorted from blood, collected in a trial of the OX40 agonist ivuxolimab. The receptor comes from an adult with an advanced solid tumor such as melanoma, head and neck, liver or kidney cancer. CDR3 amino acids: CASSMFGTSGTNTDTQYF. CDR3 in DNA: TGTGCCAGTAGTATGTTCGGGACTAGCGGGACCAACACAGATACGCAGTATTTT.